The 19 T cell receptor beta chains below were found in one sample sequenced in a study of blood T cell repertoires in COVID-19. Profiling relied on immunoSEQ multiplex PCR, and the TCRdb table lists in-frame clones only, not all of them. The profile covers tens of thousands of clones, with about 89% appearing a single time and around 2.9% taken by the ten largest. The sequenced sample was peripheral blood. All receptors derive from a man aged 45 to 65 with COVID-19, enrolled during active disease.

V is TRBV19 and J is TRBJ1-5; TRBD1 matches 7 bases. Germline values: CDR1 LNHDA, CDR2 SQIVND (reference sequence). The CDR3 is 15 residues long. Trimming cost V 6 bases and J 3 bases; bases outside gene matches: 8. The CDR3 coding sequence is TGTGCCAGTAGGACCAGGGGGATTAACAATCAGCCCCAGCATTTT. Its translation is CASRTRGINNQPQHF.

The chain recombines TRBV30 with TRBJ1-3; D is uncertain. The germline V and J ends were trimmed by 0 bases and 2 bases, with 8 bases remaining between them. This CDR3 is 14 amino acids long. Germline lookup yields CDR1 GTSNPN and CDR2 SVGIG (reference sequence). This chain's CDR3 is CAWSVNRAGNTIYF. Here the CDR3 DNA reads TGTGCCTGGAGTGTAAACCGGGCTGGAAACACCATATATTTT. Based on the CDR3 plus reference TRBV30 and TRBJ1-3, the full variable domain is SQTIHQWPATLVQPVGSPLSLECTVEGTSNPNLYWYRQAAGRGLQLLFYSVGIGQISSEVPQNLSASRPQDRQFILSSKKLLLSDSGFYLCAWSVNRAGNTIYFGEGSWLTVV.

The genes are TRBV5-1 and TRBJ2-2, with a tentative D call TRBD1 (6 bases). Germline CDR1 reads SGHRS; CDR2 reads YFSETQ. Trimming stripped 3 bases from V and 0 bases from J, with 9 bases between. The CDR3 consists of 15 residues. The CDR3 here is CASSSGTSNTGELFF. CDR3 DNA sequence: TGCGCCAGCAGCTCCGGGACATCGAACACCGGGGAGCTGTTTTTT.

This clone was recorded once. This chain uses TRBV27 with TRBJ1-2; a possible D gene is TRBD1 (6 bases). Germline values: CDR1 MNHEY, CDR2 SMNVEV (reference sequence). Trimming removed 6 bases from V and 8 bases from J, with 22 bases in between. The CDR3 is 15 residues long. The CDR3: CASRETGPLARGYTF. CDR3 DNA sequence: TGTGCCAGCAGGGAAACAGGGCCCCTCGCTAGGGGCTACACCTTC.

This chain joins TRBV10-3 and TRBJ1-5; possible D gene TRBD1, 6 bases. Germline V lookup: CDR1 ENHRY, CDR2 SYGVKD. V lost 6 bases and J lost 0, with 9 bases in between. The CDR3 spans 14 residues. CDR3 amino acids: CAIREQGSNQPQHF. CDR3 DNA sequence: TGTGCCATCAGAGAACAGGGTAGCAATCAGCCCCAGCATTTT.

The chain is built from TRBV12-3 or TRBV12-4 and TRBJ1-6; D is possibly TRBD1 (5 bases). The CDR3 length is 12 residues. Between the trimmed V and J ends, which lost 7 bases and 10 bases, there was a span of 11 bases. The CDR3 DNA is TGTGCCAGCAAGCGGGGGAACTCACCCCTCCACTTT. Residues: CASKRGNSPLHF.

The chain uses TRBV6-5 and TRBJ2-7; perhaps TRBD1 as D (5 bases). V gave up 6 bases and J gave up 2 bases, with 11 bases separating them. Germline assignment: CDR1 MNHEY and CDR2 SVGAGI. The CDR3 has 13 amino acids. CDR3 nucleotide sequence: TGTGCCAGCAGGGACGGACATGCCTACGAGCAGTACTTC. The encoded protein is CASRDGHAYEQYF.

CDR3 in DNA: TGTGCCAGCAGTTATACGGCCCGGCGGGGCTACACCTTC. It codes for CASSYTARRGYTF. The chain joins TRBV6-2 or TRBV6-3 to TRBJ1-2; the D is unclear. V lost 3 bases, J lost 8 bases, and 13 bases lay in between. This CDR3 is built from 13 residues. Looked up from germline, CDR1 is MNHEY and CDR2 is SVGEGT.

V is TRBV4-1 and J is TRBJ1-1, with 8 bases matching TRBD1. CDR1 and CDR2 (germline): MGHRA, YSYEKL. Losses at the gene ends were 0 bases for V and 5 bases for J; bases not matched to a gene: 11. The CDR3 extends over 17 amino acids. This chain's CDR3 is CASSQEVTRTGKTEAFF. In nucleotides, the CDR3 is TGCGCCAGCAGCCAAGAAGTGACTAGGACAGGGAAGACTGAAGCTTTCTTT.

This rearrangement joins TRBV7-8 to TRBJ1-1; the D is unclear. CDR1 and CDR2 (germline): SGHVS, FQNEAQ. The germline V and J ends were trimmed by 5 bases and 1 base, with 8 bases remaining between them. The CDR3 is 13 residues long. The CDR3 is CASSRTENTEAFF. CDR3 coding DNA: TGTGCCAGCAGCCGCACAGAGAACACTGAAGCTTTCTTT.

CDR3 residues: CASSQDQGSYEQYF. The CDR3 DNA sequence: TGCGCCAGCAGCCAAGATCAGGGCTCCTACGAGCAGTACTTC. The chain uses TRBV4-1 and TRBJ2-7, with D possibly TRBD1 on 5 matching bases. In germline, CDR1 is MGHRA, CDR2 YSYEKL. The CDR3 is made up of 14 amino acids. V lost 0 bases, J lost 0 bases, and 6 bases lay in between.

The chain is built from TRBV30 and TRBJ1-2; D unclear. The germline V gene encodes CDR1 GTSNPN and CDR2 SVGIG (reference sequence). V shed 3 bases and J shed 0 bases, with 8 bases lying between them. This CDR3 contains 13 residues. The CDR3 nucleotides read TGTGCCTGGAGGTCGTTAGCTAACTATGGCTACACCTTC. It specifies CAWRSLANYGYTF.

CDR3 amino acids: CASSYPLFVYNEQFF. DNA of the CDR3: TGTGCCAGCAGTTACCCACTGTTCGTCTACAATGAGCAGTTCTTC. The chain links TRBV6-6 to TRBJ2-1; D not resolved. The CDR3 has 15 residues. Germline V gene sequence: CDR1 MNHNY, CDR2 SVGAGI (reference sequence). Deletions cut 2 bases from V and 3 bases from J, with 11 bases between.

The CDR3 DNA follows: TGTGCCAGCAGTACGCTCACAGAACGTAATGGCTACACCTTC. This translates into CASSTLTERNGYTF. V gene TRBV27 combines with J gene TRBJ1-2; D remains unclear. Germline assignment: CDR1 MNHEY and CDR2 SMNVEV (reference sequence). The V end lost 5 bases, the J end lost 6 bases, and 16 bases lay between the germline ends. This CDR3 comprises 14 residues.

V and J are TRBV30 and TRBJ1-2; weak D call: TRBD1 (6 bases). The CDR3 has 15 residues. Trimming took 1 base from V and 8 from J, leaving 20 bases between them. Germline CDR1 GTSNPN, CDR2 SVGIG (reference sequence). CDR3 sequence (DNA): TGTGCCTGGAGTGAAACCGGGACACCCGGGGTGGGCTACACCTTC. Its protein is CAWSETGTPGVGYTF.

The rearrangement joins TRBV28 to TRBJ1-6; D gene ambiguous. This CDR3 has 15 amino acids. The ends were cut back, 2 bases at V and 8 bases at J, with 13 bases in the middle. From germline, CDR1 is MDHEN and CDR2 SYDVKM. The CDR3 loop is CASSLTRGRDSPLHF. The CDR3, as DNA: TGTGCCAGCAGTTTAACCCGGGGAAGGGATTCACCCCTCCACTTT. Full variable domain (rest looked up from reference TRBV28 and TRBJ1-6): DVKVTQSSRYLVKRTGEKVFLECVQDMDHENMFWYRQDPGLGLRLIYFSYDVKMKEKGDIPEGYSVSREKKERFSLILESASTNQTSMYLCASSLTRGRDSPLHFGNGTRLTVT.

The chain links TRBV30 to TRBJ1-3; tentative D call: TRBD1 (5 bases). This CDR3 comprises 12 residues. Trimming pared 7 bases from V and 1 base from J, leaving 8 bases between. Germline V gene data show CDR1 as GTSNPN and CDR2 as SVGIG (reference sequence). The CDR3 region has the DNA TGTGCCTTCGGGGGGTCTGGAAACACCATATATTTT. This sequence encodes CAFGGSGNTIYF.

This CDR3 is CASSIDRGPNVLTF. DNA of the CDR3: TGTGCCAGTAGTATAGACAGGGGCCCCAACGTCCTGACTTTC. The J gene is TRBJ2-6, the V gene TRBV19; TRBD1 might be the D (6 bases). The CDR3 spans 14 residues. Germline CDR1 LNHDA, CDR2 SQIVND (reference sequence). Trimming shortened V by 0 bases and J by 8 bases, and 8 bases separated the two germline ends.

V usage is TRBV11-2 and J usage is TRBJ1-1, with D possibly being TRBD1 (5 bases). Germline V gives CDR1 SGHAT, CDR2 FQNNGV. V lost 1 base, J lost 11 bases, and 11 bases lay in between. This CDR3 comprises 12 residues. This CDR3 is CASSLGGLGAFF. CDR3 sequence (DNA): TGTGCCAGCAGCTTAGGGGGACTCGGGGCTTTCTTT.